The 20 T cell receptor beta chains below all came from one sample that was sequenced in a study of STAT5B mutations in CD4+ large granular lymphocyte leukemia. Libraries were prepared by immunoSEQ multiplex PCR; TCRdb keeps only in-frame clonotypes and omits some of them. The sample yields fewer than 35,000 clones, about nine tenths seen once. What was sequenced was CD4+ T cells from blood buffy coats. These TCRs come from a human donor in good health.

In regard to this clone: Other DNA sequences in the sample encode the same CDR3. CDR3 loop: CASSLDRGNYGYTF. In nucleotides, the CDR3 is TGTGCCAGCAGTTTAGACAGGGGCAACTATGGCTACACCTTC. The J gene is TRBJ1-2, the V gene TRBV6-5, with TRBD1 matching over 8 bases. The length of the CDR3 is 14 residues. Germline-derived CDR1 and CDR2 are MNHEY and SVGAGI. V was pared by 4 bases and J by 2 bases, with 3 bases of the junction left unmatched.

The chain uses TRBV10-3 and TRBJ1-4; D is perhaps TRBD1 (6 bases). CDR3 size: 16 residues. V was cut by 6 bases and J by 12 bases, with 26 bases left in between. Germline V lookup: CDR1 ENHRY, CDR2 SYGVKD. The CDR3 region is CAISRPQGSGGMELFF. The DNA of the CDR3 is TGTGCCATCAGCCGACCCCAGGGGAGTGGGGGTATGGAACTGTTTTTT.

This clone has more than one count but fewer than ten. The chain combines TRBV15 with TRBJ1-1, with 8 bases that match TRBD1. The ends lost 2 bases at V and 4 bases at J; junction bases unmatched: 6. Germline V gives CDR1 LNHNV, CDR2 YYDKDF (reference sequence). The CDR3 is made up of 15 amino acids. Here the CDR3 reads CATSRMTGARTEAFF. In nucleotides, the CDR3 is TGTGCCACCAGCAGAATGACAGGGGCGCGCACTGAAGCTTTCTTT.

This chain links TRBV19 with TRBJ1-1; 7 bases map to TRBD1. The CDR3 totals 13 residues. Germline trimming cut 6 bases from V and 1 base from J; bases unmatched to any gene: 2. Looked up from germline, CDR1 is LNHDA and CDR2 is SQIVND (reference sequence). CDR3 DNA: TGTGCCAGTAGACAGGGGACGAACACTGAAGCTTTCTTT. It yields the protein CASRQGTNTEAFF. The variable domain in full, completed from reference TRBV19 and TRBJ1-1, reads DGGITQSPKYLFRKEGQNVTLSCEQNLNHDAMYWYRQDPGQGLRLIYYSQIVNDFQKGDIAEGYSVSREKKESFPLTVTSAQKNPTAFYLCASRQGTNTEAFFGQGTRLTVV.

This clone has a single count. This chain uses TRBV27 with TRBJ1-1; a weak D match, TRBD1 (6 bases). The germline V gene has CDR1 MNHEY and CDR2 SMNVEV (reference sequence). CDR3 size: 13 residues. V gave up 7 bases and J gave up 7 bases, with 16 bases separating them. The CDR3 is CASTQSGGLEAFF. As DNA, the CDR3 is TGTGCCAGCACCCAAAGTGGGGGGCTTGAAGCTTTCTTT.

The CDR3 DNA reads as TGTGCCAGCAGTGAAGGGAAGTGGAGGCGACTGAGCTACGAGCAGTACTTC. Translation gives CASSEGKWRRLSYEQYF. The chain carries TRBV6-1 and TRBJ2-7, with TRBD2 as a possible D gene (5 bases). CDR3 length: 17 amino acids. V was cut by 1 base and J by 3 bases, with 19 bases left in between. CDR1 MNHNS and CDR2 SASEGT come from the germline V gene.

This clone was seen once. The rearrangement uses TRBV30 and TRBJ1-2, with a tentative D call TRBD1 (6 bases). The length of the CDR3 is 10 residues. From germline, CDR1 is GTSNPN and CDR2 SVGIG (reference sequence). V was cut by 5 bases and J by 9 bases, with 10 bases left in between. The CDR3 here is CAWATGSYTF. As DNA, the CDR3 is TGTGCCTGGGCTACAGGGAGCTACACCTTC.

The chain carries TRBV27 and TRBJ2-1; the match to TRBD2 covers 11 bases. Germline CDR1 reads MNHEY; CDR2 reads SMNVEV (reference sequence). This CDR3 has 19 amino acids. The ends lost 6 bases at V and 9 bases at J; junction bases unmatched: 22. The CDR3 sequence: CASSSSGGIAGGPLSEQFF. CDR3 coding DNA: TGTGCCAGCAGCTCTTCAGGAGGCATAGCGGGAGGGCCATTATCTGAGCAGTTCTTC.

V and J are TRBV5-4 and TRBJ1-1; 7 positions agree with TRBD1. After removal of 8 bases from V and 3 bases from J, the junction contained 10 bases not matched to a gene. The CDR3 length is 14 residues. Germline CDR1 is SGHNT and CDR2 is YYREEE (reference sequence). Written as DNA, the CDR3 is TGTGCCAGTCGAGGGACAGCATATCACACTGAAGCTTTCTTT. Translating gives CASRGTAYHTEAFF.

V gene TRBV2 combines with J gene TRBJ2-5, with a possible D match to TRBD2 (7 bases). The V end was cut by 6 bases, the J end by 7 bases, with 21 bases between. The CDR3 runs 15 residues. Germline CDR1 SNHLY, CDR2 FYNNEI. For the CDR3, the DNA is TGTGCCAGCAGGGAGGGGGGGGCTCCGATGGGGACCCAGTACTTC. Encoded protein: CASREGGAPMGTQYF.

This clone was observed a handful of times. The CDR3 spells CASSGPPRRDTQYF. The CDR3 DNA reads as TGTGCCAGCAGTGGTCCGCCCAGAAGGGATACGCAGTATTTT. The gene calls are TRBV2 and TRBJ2-3, with no clear D. The CDR3 is 14 amino acids. Trimming stripped 4 bases from V and 6 bases from J, with 14 bases between. From germline, CDR1 is SNHLY and CDR2 FYNNEI.

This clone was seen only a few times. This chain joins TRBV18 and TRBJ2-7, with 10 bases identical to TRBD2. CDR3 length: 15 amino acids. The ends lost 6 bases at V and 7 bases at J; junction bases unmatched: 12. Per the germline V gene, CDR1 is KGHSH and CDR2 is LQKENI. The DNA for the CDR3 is TGTGCCAGCTCGCCGGGGGCTAGCGGGAGTGGAGAGCAGTACTTC. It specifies CASSPGASGSGEQYF.

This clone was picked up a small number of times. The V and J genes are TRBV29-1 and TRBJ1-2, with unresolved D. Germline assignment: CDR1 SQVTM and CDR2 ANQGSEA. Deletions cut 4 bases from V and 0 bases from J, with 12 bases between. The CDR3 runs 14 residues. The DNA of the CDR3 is TGCAGCGTTGGCGCGACCCAGGCTAACTATGGCTACACCTTC. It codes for CSVGATQANYGYTF.

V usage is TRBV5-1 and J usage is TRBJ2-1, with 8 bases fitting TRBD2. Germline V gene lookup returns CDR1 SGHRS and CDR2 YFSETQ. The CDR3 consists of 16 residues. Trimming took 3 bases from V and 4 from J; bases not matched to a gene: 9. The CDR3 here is CASSSREGRGYNEQFF. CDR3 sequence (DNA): TGCGCCAGCAGCTCACGGGAGGGTCGGGGGTACAATGAGCAGTTCTTC.

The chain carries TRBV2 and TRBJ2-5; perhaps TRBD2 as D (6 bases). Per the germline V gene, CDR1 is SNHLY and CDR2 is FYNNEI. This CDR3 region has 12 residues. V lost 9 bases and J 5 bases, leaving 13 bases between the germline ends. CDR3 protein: CASGTGDETQYF. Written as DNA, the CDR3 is TGTGCCAGTGGAACGGGAGATGAGACCCAGTACTTC.

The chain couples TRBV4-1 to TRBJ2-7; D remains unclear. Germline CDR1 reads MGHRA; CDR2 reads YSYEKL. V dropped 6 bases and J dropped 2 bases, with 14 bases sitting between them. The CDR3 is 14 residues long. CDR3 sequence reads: CASRSTRVTYEQYF. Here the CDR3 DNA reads TGCGCCAGCAGGTCAACAAGGGTGACCTACGAGCAGTACTTC.

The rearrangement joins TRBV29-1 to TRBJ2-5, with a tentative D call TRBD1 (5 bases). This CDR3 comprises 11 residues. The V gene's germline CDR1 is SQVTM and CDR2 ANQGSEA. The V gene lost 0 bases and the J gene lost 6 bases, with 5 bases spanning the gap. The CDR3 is CSVEEGQTQYF. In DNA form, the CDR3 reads TGCAGCGTTGAAGAGGGGCAGACCCAGTACTTC.

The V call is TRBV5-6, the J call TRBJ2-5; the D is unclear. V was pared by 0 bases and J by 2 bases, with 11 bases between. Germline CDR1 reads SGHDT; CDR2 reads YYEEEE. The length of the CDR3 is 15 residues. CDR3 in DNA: TGTGCCAGCAGCTTGGCAGGCCTTGCGCAAGAGACCCAGTACTTC. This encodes CASSLAGLAQETQYF.

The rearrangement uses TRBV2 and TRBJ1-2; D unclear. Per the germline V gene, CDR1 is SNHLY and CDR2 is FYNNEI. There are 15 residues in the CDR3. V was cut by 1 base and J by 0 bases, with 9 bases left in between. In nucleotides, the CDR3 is TGTGCCAGCAGTGAAGTGTACGTAGCTAACTATGGCTACACCTTC. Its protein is CASSEVYVANYGYTF.

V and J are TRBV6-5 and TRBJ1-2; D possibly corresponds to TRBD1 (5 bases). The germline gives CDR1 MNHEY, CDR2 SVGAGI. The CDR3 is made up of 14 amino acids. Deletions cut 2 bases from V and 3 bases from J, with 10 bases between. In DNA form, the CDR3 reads TGTGCCAGCAGTTACGACAGCGGTCACTATGGCTACACCTTC. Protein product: CASSYDSGHYGYTF.